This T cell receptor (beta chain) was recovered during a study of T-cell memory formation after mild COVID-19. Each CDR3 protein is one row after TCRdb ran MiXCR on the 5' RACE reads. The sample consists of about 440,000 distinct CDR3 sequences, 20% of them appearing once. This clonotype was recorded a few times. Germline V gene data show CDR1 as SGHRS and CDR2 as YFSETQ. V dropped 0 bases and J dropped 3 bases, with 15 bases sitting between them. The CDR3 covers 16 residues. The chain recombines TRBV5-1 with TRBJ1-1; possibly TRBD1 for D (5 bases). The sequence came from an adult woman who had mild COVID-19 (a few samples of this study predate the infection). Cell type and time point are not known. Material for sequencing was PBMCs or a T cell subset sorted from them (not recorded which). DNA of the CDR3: TGCGCCAGCAGCTTGGACGGCAGGGTGTCGGACACTGAAGCTTTCTTT. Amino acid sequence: CASSLDGRVSDTEAFF.